This is a list of T cell receptor beta chains from one sample in a study of blood T cell repertoires in COVID-19. Method: immunoSEQ multiplex PCR; TCRdb's copy keeps in-frame clones and lacks some. The sample holds about 98,000 clones; 65% to 90% are singletons and the top ten take about a tenth. Sequenced: peripheral blood. The source of these receptors is a man in his 70s with active or convalescent COVID-19. CDR3s include the opening cysteine and the closing phenylalanine or tryptophan. D genes are given only for firm matches. Clone size is not always given. Where it is, it says once, few, many or a class for expanded clones.

V gene	clone size	D gene	J gene	CDR3 protein	CDR3 DNA
TRBV2	NA	NA	TRBJ1-2	CASSGSQNYGYTF	TGTGCCAGCAGTGGAAGTCAGAACTATGGCTACACCTTC
TRBV30	NA	NA	TRBJ2-2	CAWSVKGGPGELFF	TGTGCCTGGAGTGTAAAGGGGGGGCCCGGGGAGCTGTTTTTT
TRBV12-3/TRBV12-4	NA	NA	TRBJ1-5	CASSLSTGQPQHF	TGTGCCAGCAGTTTATCTACTGGTCAGCCCCAGCATTTT
TRBV11-1	NA	NA	TRBJ2-1	CASSSPGEQFF	TGTGCCAGCAGCTCCCCAGGGGAGCAGTTCTTC
TRBV12-3/TRBV12-4	NA	NA	TRBJ2-1	CASRTGPRDLFF	TGTGCCAGCAGGACAGGCCCTCGGGATCTGTTCTTC
TRBV6-5	NA	TRBD1	TRBJ2-7	CASRSGTVLPYEQYF	TGTGCCAGCAGGTCAGGGACAGTTCTCCCCTACGAGCAGTACTTC
TRBV6-5	NA	TRBD1	TRBJ1-2	CASIARQGYGYTF	TGTGCCAGCATCGCCCGACAGGGGTATGGCTACACCTTC
TRBV4-2	NA	TRBD1	TRBJ1-2	CASSQGDRPNYGYTF	TGTGCCAGCAGCCAAGGGGACAGGCCTAACTATGGCTACACCTTC
TRBV9	NA	TRBD2	TRBJ2-2	CASSVAAGANTGELFF	TGTGCCAGCAGCGTAGCAGCGGGGGCGAACACCGGGGAGCTGTTTTTT
TRBV24-1	NA	NA	TRBJ2-5	CASRTVHVAQYF	TGTGCCTCCAGGACAGTTCACGTGGCCCAGTACTTC
TRBV15	NA	TRBD2	TRBJ2-2	CATSRETGGTNTGELFF	TGTGCCACCAGCAGAGAGACCGGGGGGACTAACACCGGGGAGCTGTTTTTT
TRBV19	NA	NA	TRBJ1-6	CASSIEQGTSPLHF	TGTGCCAGTAGTATAGAGCAGGGGACTTCACCCCTCCACTTT
TRBV11-3	NA	NA	TRBJ2-7	CASSPMLGHEQYF	TGTGCCAGCAGCCCTATGTTGGGCCACGAGCAGTACTTC
TRBV14	once	NA	TRBJ1-2	CASSARRVGPFGYTF	TGTGCCAGCAGCGCCCGCAGGGTAGGGCCCTTTGGCTACACCTTC
TRBV10-1	NA	NA	TRBJ2-7	CASSDSKTVEREQYF	TGCGCCAGCAGTGATTCGAAGACAGTCGAGCGCGAGCAGTACTTC
TRBV11-3	NA	TRBD1	TRBJ2-5	CASSLGDRGRLETQYF	TGTGCCAGCAGCTTAGGGGACAGGGGGCGGCTGGAGACCCAGTACTTC